This T cell receptor beta chain originates from a study of blood T cell repertoires in COVID-19. Overall study: Samples representing acute and convalescent COVID-19 were sourced from the United States, Italy and Spain. T cells, B-cell-depleted T cells, or PBMCs provided the cDNA or gDNA that served as material.

For this clone: At the DNA level, this CDR3 is encoded by other sequences in the same sample as well.

Trimming stripped 1 base from V and 1 base from J, with 7 bases between. Germline values: CDR1 SEHNR, CDR2 FQNEAQ (reference sequence). The CDR3 spans 14 residues. Assay: immunoSEQ multiplex PCR; the TCRdb copy retains only in-frame clones and omits some. The table records over 150,000 clones, 79% of them present only once. The specimen sequenced was PBMCs or T cells enriched from blood (not recorded which). The chain couples TRBV7-9 to TRBJ1-1, with a possible D match to TRBD1 (5 bases). The receptor was derived from a woman between 70 and 85 years old in a cohort exposed to, infected with or recovered from COVID-19 (not recorded which). CDR3 bases: TGTGCCAGCAGCTTAGTAACAGGGAACACTGAAGCTTTCTTT. Its translation: CASSLVTGNTEAFF.